One T cell receptor (beta chain) is described in this entry. The data belong to a study of blood T cell repertoires in COVID-19. TCRdb's copy holds only in-frame clones and misses some; the assay was immunoSEQ multiplex PCR. The table has 200,000 or so clones, roughly 80% seen once. The length of the CDR3 is 16 residues. Trimming removed 3 bases at V and 8 bases at J, with 17 bases between. Per germline, CDR1 LNHDA and CDR2 SQIVND (reference sequence). This TCR was sampled from a woman between 45 and 60 years old who had been exposed to COVID-19. The sequenced sample consisted of PBMCs or T cells enriched from blood (not recorded which). The V gene is TRBV19, the J gene TRBJ1-6, with D possibly TRBD1 on 6 matching bases. The CDR3 DNA reads TGTGCCAGTAGTATCGGACAGACCTATGTGGATTCACCCCTCCACTTT. Residues: CASSIGQTYVDSPLHF.